Described below is a single T cell receptor (beta chain) sequence and its context. The antigen is not known. The data were taken from a study of T cells expressing NK-cell markers. Regarding the study as a whole: Evidence did not settle whether expanded NKG2C+ T cell clones targeted HCMV.

Making the TCR beta cDNA relied on 5'RACE template switching with UMIs. From the 5' RACE reads, TCRdb lists one entry per CDR3 protein and no DNA. This sample's table reports 300,000 to 500,000 distinct CDR3 sequences. The germline gives CDR1 SGHVS, CDR2 FQNEAQ. The CDR3 is 17 amino acids. The sequenced sample was blood T cells: a sorted CD56 or NKG2C T cell subset, CD4+ or CD8+ T cells, or bulk PBMC T cells (not recorded which). The rearrangement links TRBV7-8 to TRBJ2-5; without DNA, the TCRdb call of TRBD2 cannot be checked. The clonotype comes from a woman in her forties or fifties in good health. The CDR3: CASSFRPGLAGAETQYF.